Each of the 12 T cell receptor beta chains below was sequenced from the same sample in a study of early T cells in non-severe SARS-CoV-2 infection. TCRdb fed the 5' RACE reads into MiXCR, producing one record per CDR3 protein. The sample lists more than 45,000 distinct CDR3 sequences, approximately 5.7% occurring once. The sequences come from whole blood, collected at baseline. These receptors were obtained from an adult who was a healthcare worker with PCR-confirmed SARS-CoV-2 infection or an uninfected control (not recorded which).

This clonotype was recorded at least ten times. The chain is built from TRBV7-9 and TRBJ2-5; D remains unclear. This CDR3 region has 14 residues. Germline CDR1 and CDR2: SEHNR and FQNEAQ (reference sequence). Between the trimmed V and J ends, which lost 7 bases and 5 bases, there was a span of 17 bases. CDR3 sequence: CASTTPGLRETQYF. The CDR3 DNA reads TGTGCCAGCACCACCCCGGGTCTGCGGGAGACCCAGTACTTC.

The rearrangement uses TRBV5-4 and TRBJ2-7; 11 bases map to TRBD1. V was pared by 1 base and J by 5 bases, with 2 bases of the junction left unmatched. This CDR3 contains 14 residues. The germline gives CDR1 SGHNT, CDR2 YYREEE (reference sequence). CDR3 in DNA: TGTGCCAGCAGCTTGAGGACAGGGGGCAACGAGCAGTACTTC. Translated: CASSLRTGGNEQYF.

This clonotype was picked up a small number of times. The chain joins TRBV6-1 to TRBJ1-6, with D unclear. The CDR3 length is 13 residues. CDR1 and CDR2 (germline): MNHNS, SASEGT. The V end was cut by 11 bases, the J end by 0 bases, with 8 bases between. Written as DNA, the CDR3 is TGTGCCGTGGGAAGCTCCTATAATTCACCCCTCCACTTT. It specifies CAVGSSYNSPLHF.

Ten or more counts support this clonotype. The CDR3 is CSVATGGNTEAFF. The CDR3 nucleotides are TGCAGCGTCGCTACAGGGGGGAACACTGAAGCTTTCTTT. V is TRBV29-1 and J is TRBJ1-1; 8 bases match TRBD1. Germline V gives CDR1 SQVTM, CDR2 ANQGSEA. V lost 6 bases, J lost 1 base, and 4 bases stayed unmatched. There are 13 residues in the CDR3.

The table lists this clonotype with a few counts. The gene calls are TRBV3-1 and TRBJ1-1; the D gene is possibly TRBD1 (6 bases). The V end lost 0 bases, the J end lost 7 bases, and 9 bases lay between the germline ends. The CDR3 length is 13 residues. Germline V gene lookup returns CDR1 LGHDT and CDR2 YNNKEL (reference sequence). CDR3: CASSQEGAGEAFF. As DNA, the CDR3 is TGTGCCAGCAGCCAAGAGGGGGCTGGTGAAGCTTTCTTT. The full variable domain, its missing parts supplied by reference TRBV3-1 and TRBJ1-1, is DTAVSQTPKYLVTQMGNDKSIKCEQNLGHDTMYWYKQDSKKFLKIMFSYNNKELIINETVPNRFSPKSPDKAHLNLHINSLELGDSAVYFCASSQEGAGEAFFGQGTRLTVV.

Ten or more counts support this clonotype. The chain employs TRBV5-4 and TRBJ2-1, with D perhaps TRBD2 (6 bases). Germline values: CDR1 SGHNT, CDR2 YYREEE (reference sequence). The CDR3 covers 13 residues. V was cut by 2 bases and J by 10 bases, with 13 bases left in between. This CDR3 reads CASSFPNGGEQFF. The CDR3 nucleotides are TGTGCCAGCAGCTTCCCCAATGGAGGGGAGCAGTTCTTC. Drawing the rest from reference TRBV5-4 and TRBJ2-1, the complete variable domain is ETGVTQSPTHLIKTRGQQVTLRCSSQSGHNTVSWYQQALGQGPQFIFQYYREEENGRGNFPPRFSGLQFPNYSSELNVNALELDDSALYLCASSFPNGGEQFFGPGTRLTVL.

V gene TRBV20-1 combines with J gene TRBJ1-1, with a tentative D call TRBD1 (6 bases). This CDR3 region has 14 residues. V lost 5 bases to trimming and J lost 5 bases, with 18 bases between them. The germline gives CDR1 DFQATT, CDR2 SNEGSKA (reference sequence). CDR3 nucleotide sequence: TGCAGTGCTCTTGAGACAGGCCGGGTTACTGAAGCTTTCTTT. Encoded protein: CSALETGRVTEAFF.

In this sample, this clonotype turned up a few times. A read error may produce the germline difference seen at one junction end. The chain joins TRBV27 to TRBJ1-1, with TRBD1 matching over 8 bases. CDR3 length: 14 residues. Germline-derived CDR1 and CDR2 are MNHEY and SMNVEV (reference sequence). Here the CDR3 reads CASREIDRGTEAFF. CDR3 DNA sequence: TGTGCCAGCAGAGAAATCGACAGGGGAACTGAAGCTTTTTTT.

The genes are TRBV19 and TRBJ2-6; D unclear. Germline CDR1 and CDR2: LNHDA and SQIVND (reference sequence). V lost 9 bases and J 3 bases, leaving 6 bases between the germline ends. The CDR3 consists of 12 residues. The CDR3 here is CASRSGANVLTF. The CDR3 region has the DNA TGTGCCAGCCGGAGTGGGGCCAACGTCCTGACTTTC.

This chain joins TRBV5-5 and TRBJ1-1; D is uncertain. This CDR3 has 18 residues. V was cut by 1 base and J by 0 bases, with 19 bases left in between. Germline values: CDR1 SGHKS, CDR2 YYEKEE (reference sequence). CDR3 protein: CASSLQFPGAVLNTEAFF. In DNA, the CDR3 is TGTGCCAGCAGCTTGCAGTTTCCAGGAGCAGTTCTGAACACTGAAGCTTTCTTT. The complete variable domain, with remaining parts taken from reference TRBV5-5 and TRBJ1-1, reads DAGVTQSPTHLIKTRGQQVTLRCSPISGHKSVSWYQQVLGQGPQFIFQYYEKEERGRGNFPDRFSARQFPNYSSELNVNALLLGDSALYLCASSLQFPGAVLNTEAFFGQGTRLTVV.

Many counts were recorded for this clonotype. The rearrangement joins TRBV19 to TRBJ2-7; D ambiguous. V was pared by 0 bases and J by 1 base, with 7 bases between. The CDR3 has 14 residues. In germline, CDR1 is LNHDA, CDR2 SQIVND (reference sequence). The CDR3 loop reads CASSIDLTSYEQYF. The CDR3 DNA follows: TGTGCCAGTAGTATAGATCTGACTTCCTACGAGCAGTACTTC.

This clonotype was seen repeatedly, ten times or more. The chain joins TRBV9 to TRBJ2-5; D gene unclear. V dropped 4 bases and J dropped 4 bases, with 14 bases sitting between them. Germline assignment: CDR1 SGDLS and CDR2 YYNGEE. CDR3 length: 14 amino acids. The CDR3 region is CASSLARSGETQYF. In nucleotides, the CDR3 is TGTGCCAGCAGCCTGGCGAGGTCGGGAGAGACCCAGTACTTC.